This TCR beta chain was identified during a study of graft-versus-host responses after intestinal transplantation. Sequencing was performed with immunoSEQ multiplex PCR; in TCRdb, only in-frame clones are kept and a portion is missing. This sample has about 120,000 clones, with 85% to 95% found just once. In regard to this clone: Its antigen is currently unknown.

This CDR3 spans 14 amino acids. CDR1 and CDR2 from the germline V gene are SGDLS and YYNGEE. Deletions cut 3 bases from V and 15 bases from J, with 22 bases between. The sequence was obtained from a human donor who received an intestinal transplant. The V gene is TRBV9, the J gene TRBJ2-1; tentatively, D is TRBD2 (5 bases). The input for sequencing was unstimulated CD8+ T cells sorted from spleen or lymph node cells, taken before intestinal transplant. The CDR3 loop reads CASSGERLRPSLFF. CDR3 bases: TGTGCCAGCAGCGGGGAGAGACTCAGACCGAGTCTGTTCTTC.